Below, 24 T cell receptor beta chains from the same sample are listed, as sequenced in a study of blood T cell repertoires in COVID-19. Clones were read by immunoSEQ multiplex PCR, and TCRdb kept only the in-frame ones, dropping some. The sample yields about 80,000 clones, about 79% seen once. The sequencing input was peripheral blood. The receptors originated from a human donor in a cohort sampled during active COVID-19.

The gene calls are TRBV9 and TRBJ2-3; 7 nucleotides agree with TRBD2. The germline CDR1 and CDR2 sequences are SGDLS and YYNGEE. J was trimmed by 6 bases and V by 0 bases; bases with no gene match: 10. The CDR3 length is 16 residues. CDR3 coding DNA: TGTGCCAGCAGCGTAGCTGGAGCGGGGCTCGGGGATACGCAGTATTTT. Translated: CASSVAGAGLGDTQYF.

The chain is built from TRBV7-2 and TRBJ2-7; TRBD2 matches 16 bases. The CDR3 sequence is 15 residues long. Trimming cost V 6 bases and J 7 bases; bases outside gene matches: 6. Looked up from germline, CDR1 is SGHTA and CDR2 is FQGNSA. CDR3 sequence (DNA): TGTGCCAGCAGAGCGGGACTAGCGGGGGGGAGTGAGCAGTACTTC. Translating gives CASRAGLAGGSEQYF.

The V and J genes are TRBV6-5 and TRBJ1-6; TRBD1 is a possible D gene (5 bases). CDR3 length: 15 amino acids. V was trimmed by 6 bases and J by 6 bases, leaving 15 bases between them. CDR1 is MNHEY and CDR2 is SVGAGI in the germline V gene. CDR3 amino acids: CASSQGQSPNSPLHF. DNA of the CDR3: TGTGCCAGCAGCCAAGGACAATCCCCTAATTCACCCCTCCACTTT.

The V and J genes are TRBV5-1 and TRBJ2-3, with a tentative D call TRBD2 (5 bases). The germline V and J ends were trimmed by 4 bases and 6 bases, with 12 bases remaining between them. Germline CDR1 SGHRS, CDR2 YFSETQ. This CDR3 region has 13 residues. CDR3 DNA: TGCGCCAGCAGCGAGGGTTTGTCGGATACGCAGTATTTT. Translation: CASSEGLSDTQYF. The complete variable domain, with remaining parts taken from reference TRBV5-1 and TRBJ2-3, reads KAGVTQTPRYLIKTRGQQVTLSCSPISGHRSVSWYQQTPGQGLQFLFEYFSETQRNKGNFPGRFSGRQFSNSRSEMNVSTLELGDSALYLCASSEGLSDTQYFGPGTRLTVL.

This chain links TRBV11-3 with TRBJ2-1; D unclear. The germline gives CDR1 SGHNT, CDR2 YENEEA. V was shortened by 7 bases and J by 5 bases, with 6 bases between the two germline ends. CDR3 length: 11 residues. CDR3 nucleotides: TGTGCCAGCACCTTCAACAATGAGCAGTTCTTC. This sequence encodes CASTFNNEQFF.

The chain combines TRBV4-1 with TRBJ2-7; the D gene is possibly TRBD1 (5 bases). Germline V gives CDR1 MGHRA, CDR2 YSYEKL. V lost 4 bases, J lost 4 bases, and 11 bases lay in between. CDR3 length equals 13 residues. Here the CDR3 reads CASSPGRGYEQYF. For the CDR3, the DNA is TGCGCCAGCAGCCCAGGGCGAGGATACGAGCAGTACTTC.

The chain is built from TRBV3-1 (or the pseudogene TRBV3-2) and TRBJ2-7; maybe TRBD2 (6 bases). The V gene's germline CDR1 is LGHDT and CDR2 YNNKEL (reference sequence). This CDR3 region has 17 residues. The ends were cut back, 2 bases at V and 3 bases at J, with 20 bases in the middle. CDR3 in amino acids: CASSQLEGYISYYEQYV. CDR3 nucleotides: TGTGCCAGCAGCCAATTGGAGGGGTACATCAGTTACTACGAGCAGTACGTC.

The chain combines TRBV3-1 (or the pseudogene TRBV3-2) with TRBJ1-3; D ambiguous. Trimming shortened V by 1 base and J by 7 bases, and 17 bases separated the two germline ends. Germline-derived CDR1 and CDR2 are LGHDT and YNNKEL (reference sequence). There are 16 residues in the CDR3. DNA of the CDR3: TGTGCCAGCAGCCAAGCATGGGGTGGAGGTGGTAACACCATATATTTT. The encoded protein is CASSQAWGGGGNTIYF.

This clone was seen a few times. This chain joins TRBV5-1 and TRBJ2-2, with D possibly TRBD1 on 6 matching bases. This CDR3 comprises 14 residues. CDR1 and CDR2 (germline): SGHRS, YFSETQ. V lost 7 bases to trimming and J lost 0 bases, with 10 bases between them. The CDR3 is CASSDRTNTGELFF. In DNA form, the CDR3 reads TGCGCCAGCTCGGACAGAACGAACACCGGGGAGCTGTTTTTT.

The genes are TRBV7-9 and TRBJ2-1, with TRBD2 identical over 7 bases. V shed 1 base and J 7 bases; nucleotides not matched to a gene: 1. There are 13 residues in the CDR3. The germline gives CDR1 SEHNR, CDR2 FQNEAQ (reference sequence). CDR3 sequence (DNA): TGTGCCAGCAGCTTAGGAGCGGGAAATGAGCAGTTCTTC. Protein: CASSLGAGNEQFF. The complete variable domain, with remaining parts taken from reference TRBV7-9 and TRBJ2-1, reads DTGVSQNPRHKITKRGQNVTFRCDPISEHNRLYWYRQTLGQGPEFLTYFQNEAQLEKSRLLSDRFSAERPKGSFSTLEIQRTEQGDSAMYLCASSLGAGNEQFFGPGTRLTVL.

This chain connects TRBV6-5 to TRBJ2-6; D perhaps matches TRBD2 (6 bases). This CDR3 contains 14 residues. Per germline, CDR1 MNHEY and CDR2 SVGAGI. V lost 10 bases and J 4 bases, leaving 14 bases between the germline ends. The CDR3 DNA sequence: TGTGCCACCACGGAGGGGTCAGGGGCCAACGTCCTGACTTTC. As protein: CATTEGSGANVLTF.

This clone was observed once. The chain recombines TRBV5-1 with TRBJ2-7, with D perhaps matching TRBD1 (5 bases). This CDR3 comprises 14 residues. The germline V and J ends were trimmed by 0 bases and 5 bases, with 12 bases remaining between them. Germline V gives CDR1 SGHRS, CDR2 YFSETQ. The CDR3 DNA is TGCGCCAGCAGCTTGGAACAGGTATTCAACGAGCAGTACTTC. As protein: CASSLEQVFNEQYF.

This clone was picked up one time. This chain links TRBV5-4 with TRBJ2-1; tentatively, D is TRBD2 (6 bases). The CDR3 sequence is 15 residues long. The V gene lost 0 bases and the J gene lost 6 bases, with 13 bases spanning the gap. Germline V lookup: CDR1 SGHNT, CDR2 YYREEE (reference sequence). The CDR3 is CASSLVLATPNEQFF. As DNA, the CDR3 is TGTGCCAGCAGCTTGGTACTAGCTACTCCCAATGAGCAGTTCTTC.

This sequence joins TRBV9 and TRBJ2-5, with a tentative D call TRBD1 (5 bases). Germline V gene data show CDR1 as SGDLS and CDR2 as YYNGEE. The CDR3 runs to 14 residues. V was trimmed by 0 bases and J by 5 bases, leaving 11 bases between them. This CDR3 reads CASSVVGQPETQYF. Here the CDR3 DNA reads TGTGCCAGCAGCGTAGTAGGACAACCGGAGACCCAGTACTTC.

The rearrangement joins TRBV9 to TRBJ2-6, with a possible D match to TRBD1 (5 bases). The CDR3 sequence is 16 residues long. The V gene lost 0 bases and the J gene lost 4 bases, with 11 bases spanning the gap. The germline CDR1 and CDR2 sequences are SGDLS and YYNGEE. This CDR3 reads CASSVGVRAGANVLTF. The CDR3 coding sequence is TGTGCCAGCAGCGTAGGTGTCAGGGCAGGGGCCAACGTCCTGACTTTC.

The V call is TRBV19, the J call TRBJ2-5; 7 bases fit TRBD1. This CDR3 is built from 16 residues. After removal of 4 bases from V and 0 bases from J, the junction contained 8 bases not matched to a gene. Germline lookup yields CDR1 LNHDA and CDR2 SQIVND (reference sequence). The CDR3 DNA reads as TGTGCCAGTAGTAGCCTGGGGACAGCAGACCAAGAGACCCAGTACTTC. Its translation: CASSSLGTADQETQYF.

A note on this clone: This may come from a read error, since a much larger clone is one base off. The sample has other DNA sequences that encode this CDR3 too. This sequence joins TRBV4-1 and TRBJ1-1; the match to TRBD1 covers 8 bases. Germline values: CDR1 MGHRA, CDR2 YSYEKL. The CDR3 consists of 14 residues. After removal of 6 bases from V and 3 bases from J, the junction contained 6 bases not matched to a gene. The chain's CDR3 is CASSPLQGDTEAFF. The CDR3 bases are TGCGCCAGCAGTCCATTACAGGGGGACACTGAAGCTTTCTTT.

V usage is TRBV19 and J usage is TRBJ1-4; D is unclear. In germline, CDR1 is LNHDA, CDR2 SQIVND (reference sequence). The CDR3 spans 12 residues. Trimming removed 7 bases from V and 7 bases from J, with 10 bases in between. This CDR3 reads CASKRGGEKLFF. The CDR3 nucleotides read TGTGCCAGTAAGCGAGGAGGTGAAAAACTGTTTTTT.

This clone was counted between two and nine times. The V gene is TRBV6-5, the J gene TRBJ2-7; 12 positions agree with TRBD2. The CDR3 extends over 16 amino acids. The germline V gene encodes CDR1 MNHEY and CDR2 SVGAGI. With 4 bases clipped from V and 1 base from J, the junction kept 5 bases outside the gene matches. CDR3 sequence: CASSLLLAGGSYEQYF. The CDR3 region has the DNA TGTGCCAGCAGTTTATTACTAGCGGGGGGTTCCTACGAGCAGTACTTC.

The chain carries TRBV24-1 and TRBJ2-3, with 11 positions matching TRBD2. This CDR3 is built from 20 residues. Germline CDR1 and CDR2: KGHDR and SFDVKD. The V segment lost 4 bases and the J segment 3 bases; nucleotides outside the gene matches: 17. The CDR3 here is CATSDQRLAGHFEKTDTQYF. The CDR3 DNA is TGTGCCACCAGTGACCAACGACTAGCGGGACACTTTGAGAAAACAGATACGCAGTATTTT.

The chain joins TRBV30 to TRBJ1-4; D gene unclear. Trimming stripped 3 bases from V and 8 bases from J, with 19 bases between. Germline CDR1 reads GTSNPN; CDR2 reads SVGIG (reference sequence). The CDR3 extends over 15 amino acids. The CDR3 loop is CAWRAALPGREKLFF. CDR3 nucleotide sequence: TGTGCCTGGAGGGCTGCCCTGCCAGGCAGAGAAAAACTGTTTTTT.

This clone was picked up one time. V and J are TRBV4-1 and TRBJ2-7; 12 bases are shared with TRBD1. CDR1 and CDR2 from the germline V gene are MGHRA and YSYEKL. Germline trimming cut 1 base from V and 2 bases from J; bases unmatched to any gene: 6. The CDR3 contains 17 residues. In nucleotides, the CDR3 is TGCGCCAGCAGCCAAGGTCAAGGGACAGGGGGCCCCTACGAGCAGTACTTC. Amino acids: CASSQGQGTGGPYEQYF.

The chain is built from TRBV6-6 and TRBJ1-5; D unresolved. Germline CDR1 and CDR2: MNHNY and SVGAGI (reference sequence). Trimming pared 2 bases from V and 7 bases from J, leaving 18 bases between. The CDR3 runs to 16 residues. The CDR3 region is CASSYPWEGAEQPQHF. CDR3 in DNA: TGTGCCAGCAGTTACCCCTGGGAGGGAGCAGAACAGCCCCAGCATTTT.

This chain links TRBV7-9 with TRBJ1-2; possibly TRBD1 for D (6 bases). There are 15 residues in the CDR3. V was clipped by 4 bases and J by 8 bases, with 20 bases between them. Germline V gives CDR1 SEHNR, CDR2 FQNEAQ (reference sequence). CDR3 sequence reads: CASSSQGLNFGGYTF. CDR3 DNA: TGTGCCAGCAGCTCACAGGGCCTCAACTTCGGGGGCTACACCTTC.